This T cell receptor beta chain is drawn from a study of T cell responses to AZD1222 COVID-19 vaccine. Overall study context: Whether given at about 4 or about 12 weeks, second doses were pooled.

Turning to this clone: The antigen is undetermined.

The trim removed 7 bases at V and 3 bases at J, leaving 10 bases unmatched. The CDR3 has 16 amino acids. Germline V lookup: CDR1 MNHEY, CDR2 SMNVEV (reference sequence). Study-wide results and caveats: Donors skewed white British and female; clonal diversity was possibly underestimated.

The table came from immunoSEQ multiplex PCR; TCRdb's copy has only in-frame clones and leaves some out. The profile shows roughly 130,000 clones, approximately 92% of them singletons. The V and J genes are TRBV27 and TRBJ2-2, with 8 bases identical to TRBD2. Specimen: peripheral blood, collected on day 0 of AZD1222 vaccination. The receptor comes from an adult in good health. The CDR3 reads CASTWASGSYTGELFF. CDR3 DNA: TGTGCCAGCACTTGGGCTAGCGGGTCGTACACCGGGGAGCTGTTTTTT.